These T cell receptor beta chains were read from a single sample in a study of TIL therapy for anti-PD-1-resistant metastatic lung cancer. The repertoire was sequenced with immunoSEQ multiplex PCR; TCRdb's copy has only in-frame clones and lacks some. The sample shows some 43,000 clones, 65% to 80% of them seen only once. This sample comprised blood, obtained at baseline. The receptors were gathered from a man in his sixties or seventies with non-small cell lung cancer. The CDR3 runs from the conserved cysteine through the conserved F or W. D genes are given only for firm matches. Size is stated for part of the rows, as once, few or many counts, or as a class when the clone is expanded.

len	abundance	j_gene	v_gene	d_gene	CDR3aa	CDR3nt
14	.	TRBJ2-2	TRBV5-4	.	CASSFGASTGELFF	TGTGCCAGCAGCTTTGGTGCATCGACCGGGGAGCTGTTTTTT
12	.	TRBJ2-3	TRBV7-9	.	CASSLLSDTQYF	TGTGCCAGCAGCTTACTGTCAGATACGCAGTATTTT
13	.	TRBJ2-2	TRBV6-5	.	CASSVGRGGELFF	TGTGCCAGCAGTGTTGGGAGAGGCGGGGAGCTGTTTTTT
16	few	TRBJ1-1	TRBV5-1	.	CASSLALSRLNTEAFF	TGCGCCAGCAGCTTGGCCCTGTCCAGGCTGAACACTGAAGCTTTCTTT
14	few	TRBJ2-7	TRBV18	TRBD2	CASSTMGGAYEQYF	TGTGCCAGCTCGACCATGGGAGGGGCTTACGAGCAGTACTTC
14	.	TRBJ1-2	TRBV7-9	.	CASSTRDPPGGYTF	TGTGCCAGCAGCACCCGGGATCCACCGGGTGGCTACACCTTC
16	.	TRBJ2-6	TRBV28	.	CASSSGLDSGANVLTF	TGTGCCAGCAGTTCCGGACTCGATTCTGGTGCCAACGTCCTGACTTTC
15	.	TRBJ2-7	TRBV7-9	.	CASSVGEGGIYEQYF	TGTGCCAGCAGCGTAGGGGAAGGGGGGATATACGAGCAGTACTTC
13	.	TRBJ2-7	TRBV15	.	CATSRRGAYEQYF	TGTGCCACCAGCAGAAGGGGTGCCTACGAGCAGTACTTC
13	.	TRBJ2-1	TRBV19	.	CASRPTNYNEQFF	TGTGCCAGTAGGCCAACCAATTACAATGAGCAGTTCTTC
14	.	TRBJ2-5	TRBV29-1	TRBD1	CSVSGTGTQKDQYF	TGCAGCGTCTCCGGGACAGGGACCCAAAAGGACCAGTACTTC
13	medium-sized	TRBJ2-7	TRBV5-1	.	CASRAGDFYEQYF	TGCGCCAGCAGGGCAGGGGATTTCTACGAGCAGTACTTC
18	once	TRBJ2-1	TRBV2	TRBD2	CASSGSGGFLGSYNEQFF	TGTGCCAGCAGCGGCTCCGGGGGGTTTTTAGGCTCCTACAATGAGCAGTTCTTC
15	few	TRBJ1-1	TRBV19	TRBD1	CASNDLGQGGRGAFF	TGTGCCAGTAACGATCTAGGACAGGGAGGTCGAGGAGCTTTCTTT
14	.	TRBJ1-5	TRBV18	.	CASSHTPDFQPQHF	TGTGCCAGCTCACACACTCCGGATTTTCAGCCCCAGCATTTT
15	.	TRBJ2-1	TRBV14	TRBD1	CASSPRDRANNEQFF	TGTGCCAGCAGCCCCCGGGACAGGGCTAACAATGAGCAGTTCTTC
17	few	TRBJ1-2	TRBV6-1	.	CASSESDWPGDFRGYTF	TGTGCCAGCAGTGAATCTGATTGGCCAGGGGACTTTCGCGGCTACACCTTC
16	.	TRBJ2-3	TRBV28	TRBD2	CASSLRTSGSTDTQYF	TGTGCCAGCAGTCTCCGGACTAGCGGGAGTACAGATACGCAGTATTTT
15	.	TRBJ2-1	TRBV15	.	CATSMRTDSYNEQFF	TGTGCCACCAGCATGCGGACAGACTCCTACAATGAGCAGTTCTTC
16	few	TRBJ1-3	TRBV7-2	.	CASSLQGSAAGNTIYF	TGTGCCAGCAGCTTACAGGGATCAGCTGCTGGAAACACCATATATTTT
16	.	TRBJ1-1	TRBV28	TRBD1	CASSLRQGARDTEAFF	TGTGCCAGCAGTTTAAGGCAGGGGGCGAGGGACACTGAAGCTTTCTTT
14	.	TRBJ2-1	TRBV7-3	TRBD2	CASSSAGGGYEQFF	TGTGCCAGCAGCTCAGCGGGAGGGGGCTATGAGCAGTTCTTC
15	.	TRBJ2-7	TRBV7-2	TRBD2	CASSLRGLAGEKQYF	TGTGCCAGCAGCTTAAGAGGACTAGCGGGAGAGAAGCAGTACTTC
13	.	TRBJ1-2	TRBV7-6	TRBD1	CASSPGQGVGYTF	TGTGCCAGCAGCCCGGGACAGGGGGTTGGCTACACCTTC
12	.	TRBJ1-6	TRBV28	.	CATTNHPSPLHF	TGTGCCACTACGAACCACCCCTCACCCCTCCACTTT
14	.	TRBJ2-5	TRBV7-2	TRBD1	CASSTDRGGETQYF	TGTGCCAGCAGCACCGACAGGGGAGGTGAGACCCAGTACTTC
13	.	TRBJ2-7	TRBV19	TRBD1	CASSVGQGGTQYF	TGTGCCAGTAGTGTAGGACAGGGGGGAACTCAGTACTTC
14	.	TRBJ2-1	TRBV2	TRBD2	CATGLAGVYNEQFF	TGTGCCACGGGACTAGCGGGGGTCTACAATGAGCAGTTCTTC
14	once	TRBJ2-3	TRBV19	.	CASRGPPSTDAQYF	TGTGCCAGTAGAGGACCCCCTAGCACAGATGCGCAGTATTTT
17	once	TRBJ2-5	TRBV14	TRBD2	CASSQVASGRALETQYF	TGTGCCAGCAGCCAAGTGGCTAGCGGGAGGGCCCTCGAGACCCAGTACTTC
15	.	TRBJ1-5	TRBV6-1	.	CASSVGDLKNQPQHF	TGTGCCAGCAGTGTGGGGGATTTGAAAAATCAGCCCCAGCATTTT
15	.	TRBJ2-1	TRBV6-4	TRBD2	CASSSGTSGRNEQFF	TGTGCCAGCAGCAGCGGGACTAGCGGGAGAAATGAGCAGTTCTTC
16	.	TRBJ2-4	TRBV10-3	TRBD2	CAISESTSGRENIQYF	TGTGCCATCAGTGAGTCGACTAGCGGGAGGGAAAACATTCAGTACTTC
15	.	TRBJ2-7	TRBV7-9	TRBD1	CASSPRDSHSYEQYF	TGTGCCAGCAGCCCACGGGACAGCCACTCCTACGAGCAGTACTTC
12	.	TRBJ2-7	TRBV6-5	TRBD1	CASGGQYTEQYF	TGTGCCAGCGGGGGACAGTACACCGAGCAGTACTTC
17	once	TRBJ1-2	TRBV7-2	.	CASSLALLDLSTFGYTF	TGTGCCAGCAGCTTAGCGCTCCTGGATCTTAGTACCTTTGGCTACACCTTC
14	.	TRBJ2-7	TRBV11-2	.	CASSLRTTTYEQYF	TGTGCCAGCAGCTTGAGGACAACAACATACGAGCAGTACTTC
15	.	TRBJ2-3	TRBV11-2	TRBD1	CASSLRQGATDTQYF	TGTGCCAGCAGCTTGCGACAGGGGGCAACAGATACGCAGTATTTT
14	.	TRBJ2-6	TRBV5-1	.	CASTRGAGANVLTF	TGCGCCAGCACCAGAGGGGCTGGGGCCAACGTCCTGACTTTC
13	.	TRBJ2-7	TRBV28	.	CASSYQGSYEQYF	TGTGCCAGCAGTTATCAGGGTTCCTACGAGCAGTACTTC
16	.	TRBJ1-5	TRBV2	TRBD1	CASSEMRTGQNQPQHF	TGTGCCAGCAGTGAAATGCGGACAGGGCAAAATCAGCCCCAGCATTTT
18	.	TRBJ2-1	TRBV28	TRBD2	CASSSLAGGLRLYNEQFF	TGTGCCAGCAGTTCTCTAGCGGGAGGATTAAGGCTCTACAATGAGCAGTTCTTC
13	.	TRBJ2-2	TRBV29-1	.	CSASGGNTGELFF	TGCAGCGCCTCCGGGGGGAACACCGGGGAGCTGTTTTTT
14	once	TRBJ2-2	TRBV2	TRBD1	CASRRTGGTGELFF	TGTGCCAGCAGGCGGACAGGGGGCACCGGGGAGCTGTTTTTT
14	.	TRBJ1-4	TRBV6-5	.	CASSYDGGREKLFF	TGTGCCAGCAGTTACGACGGGGGGCGAGAAAAACTGTTTTTT
13	.	TRBJ1-1	TRBV5-6	.	CASSLTGFTEAFF	TGTGCCAGCAGCTTGACAGGGTTCACTGAAGCTTTCTTT